A selection of T cell receptor beta chains follows, all from one sample in a study of response to subunit inactivated influenza vaccine. TCRdb independently ran MiXCR on the RT-PCR reads; one entry per CDR3 protein. The table includes over 750,000 distinct CDR3 sequences, around 20% detected once. Here the sequenced sample was PBMCs from blood, taken less than 6 days after vaccination. The receptors were sampled from a man between 50 and 59 years old who received an inactivated influenza vaccine. Each CDR3 is given with its conserved first and last residue. A D gene is named only where the DNA matches it firmly. A clone size is listed for some rows: how often the clone was seen (once, few, many), or a class if it is expanded.

>NA|TRBV28|NA|TRBJ2-5
TGTGCCAGCAGTTTAGGCGTCAGGGAGTACTTC
CASSLGVREYF
>NA|TRBV12-3/TRBV12-4|TRBD1|TRBJ2-3
TGTGCCAGCAGTTTAGGTTCACAGGGGGCAGGCACAGATACGCAGTATTTT
CASSLGSQGAGTDTQYF
>NA|TRBV12-3/TRBV12-4|NA|TRBJ1-1
TGTGCCAGCAGTTTAGCGAAAGTATACCGGGACACTGAAGCTTTCTTT
CASSLAKVYRDTEAFF
>few|TRBV28|NA|TRBJ1-5
TGTGCCAGCAGGTTGGGACATACTCAGCCCCAGCATTTT
CASRLGHTQPQHF
>few|TRBV2|NA|TRBJ1-2
TGTGCCAGCAGTCGGCAAAGCTATGGCTACACCTTC
CASSRQSYGYTF
>many|TRBV7-2|TRBD1|TRBJ2-7
TGTGCCAGCAGCTTAGACAGGGGAAACTACGAGCAGTACTTC
CASSLDRGNYEQYF
>few|TRBV30|NA|TRBJ2-1
TGTGCCTGGAGTGTTCGGGATGAGCAGTTCTTC
CAWSVRDEQFF
>NA|TRBV7-2|TRBD1|TRBJ1-5
TGTGCCAGCAGCCCTTCGACAGGGGGCCTCGGTCAGCCCCAGCATTTT
CASSPSTGGLGQPQHF
>NA|TRBV6-5|NA|TRBJ2-7
TGTGCCAGCCTGGACTATTTGGGCGAGCAGTACTTC
CASLDYLGEQYF
>few|TRBV4-2|NA|TRBJ1-4
TGTGCCAGCAGCCGAAACCTCCAGGGAGAGGTTGAAAAACTGTTTTTT
CASSRNLQGEVEKLFF